This TCR beta chain was profiled in a study of cytomegalovirus exposure and HLA in healthy donors. General observations from the study: Later work showed greater clonal expansion in HLA-associated TCR beta chains than in equally common others. When analyzed later, a missense DCLRE1C variant was found to be linked to TCR beta V- and J-gene trimming. Across donors, most TCRs were seen rarely, yet some public ones were widespread. An observed cluster of highly shared sequence variants was recorded as a likely sequencing artifact.

This clone was observed once. The antigen is undetermined. This CDR3 comprises 14 residues. Germline CDR1 and CDR2: SGHNT and YYREEE (reference sequence). V was pared by 6 bases and J by 1 base, with 13 bases between. Vbeta (60) and Jbeta (13) primers were used in the PCR. Sequenced by immunoSEQ multiplex PCR; TCRdb stores in-frame clones only, minus some. Of roughly 100,000 clones in the sample, about 80% were seen once. The sequence derives from a man aged 30 to 39 in good health and CMV-seronegative. This sequence joins TRBV5-4 and TRBJ1-2, with unresolved D. The sample was PBMCs. The CDR3 spells CASTLNGVNYGYTF. The CDR3 DNA reads as TGTGCCAGCACACTGAACGGAGTTAACTATGGCTACACCTTC. Filled out from reference TRBV5-4 and TRBJ1-2, the complete variable domain reads ETGVTQSPTHLIKTRGQQVTLRCSSQSGHNTVSWYQQALGQGPQFIFQYYREEENGRGNFPPRFSGLQFPNYSSELNVNALELDDSALYLCASTLNGVNYGYTFGSGTRLTVV.